This T cell receptor (beta chain) was captured in a study of shared clonotypes between healthy human individuals. The wider study: Donors consisted of two women and a few men between 18 and 49. Study findings and constraints: Expectations were that clonotype sharing among donors would be affected by sequencing depth. Represented genetic and exposure-history diversity was restricted by having few donors.

CDR1 and CDR2 (germline): SGDLS, YYNGEE. The CDR3 loop spans 13 amino acids. Trimming shortened V by 6 bases and J by 6 bases, and 15 bases separated the two germline ends. This clone was seen a few times. What it binds is unknown. Measured with immunoSEQ multiplex PCR; TCRdb has only the in-frame clones, and not every one. The top ten hold under 0.8% of the sample, which has over a million clones, around 78% seen once. All participating donors were Caucasian adults from Nashville, Tennessee. The chain has TRBV9 and TRBJ1-1; D is uncertain. The sequence derives from a man younger than 30 in good health. Some clones in this sample may be carry-over from other donors' samples. Sample: memory CD4+ T cells from PBMCs. Subset here: CD45RA-negative fraction. CDR3 in DNA: TGTGCCAGCACCCAGACCGGTGACGCTGAAGCTTTCTTT. It codes for CASTQTGDAEAFF.